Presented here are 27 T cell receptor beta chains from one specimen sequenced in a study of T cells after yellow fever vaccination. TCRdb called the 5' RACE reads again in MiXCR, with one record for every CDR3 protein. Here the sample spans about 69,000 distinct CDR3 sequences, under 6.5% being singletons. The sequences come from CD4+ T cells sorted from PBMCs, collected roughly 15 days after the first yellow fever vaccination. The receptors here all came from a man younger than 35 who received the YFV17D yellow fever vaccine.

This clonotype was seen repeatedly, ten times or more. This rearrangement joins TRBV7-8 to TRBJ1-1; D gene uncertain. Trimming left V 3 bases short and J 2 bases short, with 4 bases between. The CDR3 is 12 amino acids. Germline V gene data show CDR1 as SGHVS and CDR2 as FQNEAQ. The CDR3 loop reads CASSFPNTEAFF. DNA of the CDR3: TGTGCCAGCAGCTTCCCAAACACTGAAGCTTTCTTT.

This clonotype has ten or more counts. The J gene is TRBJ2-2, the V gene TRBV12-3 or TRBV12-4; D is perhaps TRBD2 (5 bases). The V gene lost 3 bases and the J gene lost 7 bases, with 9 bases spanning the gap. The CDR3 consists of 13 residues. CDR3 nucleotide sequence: TGTGCCAGCAGTTTGAGGAGCGGCGGGGAGCTGTTTTTT. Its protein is CASSLRSGGELFF.

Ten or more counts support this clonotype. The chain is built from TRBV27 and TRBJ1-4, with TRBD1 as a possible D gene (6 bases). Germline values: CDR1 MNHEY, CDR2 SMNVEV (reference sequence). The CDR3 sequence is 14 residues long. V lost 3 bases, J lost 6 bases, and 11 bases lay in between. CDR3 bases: TGTGCCAGCAGTTTTAGGCCAGGGGATGAAAAACTGTTTTTT. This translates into CASSFRPGDEKLFF.

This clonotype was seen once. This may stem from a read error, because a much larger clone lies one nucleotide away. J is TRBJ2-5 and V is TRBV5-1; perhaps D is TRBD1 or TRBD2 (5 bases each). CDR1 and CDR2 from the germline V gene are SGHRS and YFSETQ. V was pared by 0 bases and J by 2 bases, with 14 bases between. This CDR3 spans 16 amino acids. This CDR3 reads CASSLVKGRGQETQYF. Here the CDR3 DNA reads TGCGCCAGCAGCTTGGTAAAGGGACGGGGACAAGAGACCCAGTACTTC.

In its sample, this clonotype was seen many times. CDR3 DNA: TGTGCCAGCAGAGCTATAGGGACGGTCTACGAGCAGTACTTC. Encoded protein: CASRAIGTVYEQYF. V and J are TRBV6-5 and TRBJ2-7, with D perhaps matching TRBD1 or TRBD2 (5 bases each). Germline loops: CDR1 MNHEY, CDR2 SVGAGI. The CDR3 runs 14 residues. V was pared by 6 bases and J by 3 bases, with 15 bases between.

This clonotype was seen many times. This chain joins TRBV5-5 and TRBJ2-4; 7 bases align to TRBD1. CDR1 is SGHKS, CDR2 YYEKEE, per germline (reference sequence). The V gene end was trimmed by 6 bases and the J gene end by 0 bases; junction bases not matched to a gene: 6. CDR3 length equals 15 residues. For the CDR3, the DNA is TGTGCCAGCACCGACAGGGTTCGAGCCAAAAACATTCAGTACTTC. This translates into CASTDRVRAKNIQYF.

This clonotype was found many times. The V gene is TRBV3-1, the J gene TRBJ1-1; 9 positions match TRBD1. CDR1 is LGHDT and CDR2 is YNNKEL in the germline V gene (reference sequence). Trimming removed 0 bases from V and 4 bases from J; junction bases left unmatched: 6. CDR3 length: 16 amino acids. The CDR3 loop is CASSQDPTGGSTEAFF. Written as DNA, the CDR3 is TGTGCCAGCAGCCAAGATCCGACAGGGGGTTCCACTGAAGCTTTCTTT.

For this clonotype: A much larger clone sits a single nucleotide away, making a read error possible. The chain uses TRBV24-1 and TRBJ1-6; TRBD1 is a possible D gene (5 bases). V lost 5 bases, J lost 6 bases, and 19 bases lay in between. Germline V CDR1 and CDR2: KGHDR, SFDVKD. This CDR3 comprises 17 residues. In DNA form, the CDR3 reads TGTGCCACCAGTGCCACCGCGGGGGGGAGGGGTAATTCACCCCTCCACTTT. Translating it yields CATSATAGGRGNSPLHF.

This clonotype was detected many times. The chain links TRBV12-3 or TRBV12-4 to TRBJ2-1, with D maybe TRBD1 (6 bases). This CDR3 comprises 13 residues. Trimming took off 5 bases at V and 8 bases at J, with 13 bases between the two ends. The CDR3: CASSLRQADEQFF. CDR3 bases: TGTGCCAGCAGTCTCAGACAGGCCGATGAGCAGTTCTTC.

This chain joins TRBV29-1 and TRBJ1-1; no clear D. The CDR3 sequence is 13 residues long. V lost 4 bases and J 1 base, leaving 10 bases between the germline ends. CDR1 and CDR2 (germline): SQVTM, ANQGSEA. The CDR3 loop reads CSVAAQKNTEAFF. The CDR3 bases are TGCAGCGTTGCTGCACAGAAGAACACTGAAGCTTTCTTT.

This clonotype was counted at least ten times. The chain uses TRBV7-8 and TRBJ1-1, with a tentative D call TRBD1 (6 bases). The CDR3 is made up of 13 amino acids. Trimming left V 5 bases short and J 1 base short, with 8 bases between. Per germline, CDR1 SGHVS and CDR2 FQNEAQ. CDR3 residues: CASSRTENTEAFF. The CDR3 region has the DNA TGTGCCAGCAGCCGGACAGAGAACACTGAAGCTTTCTTT.

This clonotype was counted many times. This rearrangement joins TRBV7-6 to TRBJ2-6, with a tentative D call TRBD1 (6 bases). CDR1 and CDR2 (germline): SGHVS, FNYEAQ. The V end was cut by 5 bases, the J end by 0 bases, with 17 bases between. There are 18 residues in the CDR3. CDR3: CASSSLGQRNSGANVLTF. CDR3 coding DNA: TGTGCCAGCAGCAGCCTCGGACAGCGAAACTCTGGGGCCAACGTCCTGACTTTC.

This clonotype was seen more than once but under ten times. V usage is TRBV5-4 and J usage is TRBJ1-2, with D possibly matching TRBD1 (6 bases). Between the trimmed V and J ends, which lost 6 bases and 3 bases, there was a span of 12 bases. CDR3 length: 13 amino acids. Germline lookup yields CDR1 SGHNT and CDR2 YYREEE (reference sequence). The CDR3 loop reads CASTAQGDYGYTF. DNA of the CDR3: TGTGCCAGCACCGCACAGGGAGACTATGGCTACACCTTC.

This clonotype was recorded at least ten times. The CDR3 nucleotides are TGCAGTGCTAGAGATCCGGGTAGCGGGGGGGCCGCGGATACGCAGTATTTT. Protein product: CSARDPGSGGAADTQYF. V usage is TRBV20-1 and J usage is TRBJ2-3; 11 bases line up with TRBD2. CDR3 length: 17 amino acids. Germline lookup yields CDR1 DFQATT and CDR2 SNEGSKA (reference sequence). The ends lost 0 bases at V and 6 bases at J; junction bases unmatched: 11.

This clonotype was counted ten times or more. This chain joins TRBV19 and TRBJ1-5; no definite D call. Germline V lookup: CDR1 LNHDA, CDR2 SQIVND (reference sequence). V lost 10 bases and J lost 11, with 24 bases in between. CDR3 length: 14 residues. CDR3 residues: CATPGSRGEGSQHF. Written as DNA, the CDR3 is TGTGCCACCCCAGGTAGTCGAGGTGAGGGTTCCCAGCATTTT.

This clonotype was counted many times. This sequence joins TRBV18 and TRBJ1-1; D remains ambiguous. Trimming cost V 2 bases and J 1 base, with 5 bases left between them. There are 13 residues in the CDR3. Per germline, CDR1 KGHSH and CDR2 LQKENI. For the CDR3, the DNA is TGTGCCAGCTCACCAGCAGGGAACACTGAAGCTTTCTTT. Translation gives CASSPAGNTEAFF. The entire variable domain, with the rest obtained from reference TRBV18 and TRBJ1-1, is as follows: NAGVMQNPRHLVRRRGQEARLRCSPMKGHSHVYWYRQLPEEGLKFMVYLQKENIIDESGMPKERFSAEFPKEGPSILRIQQVVRGDSAAYFCASSPAGNTEAFFGQGTRLTVV.

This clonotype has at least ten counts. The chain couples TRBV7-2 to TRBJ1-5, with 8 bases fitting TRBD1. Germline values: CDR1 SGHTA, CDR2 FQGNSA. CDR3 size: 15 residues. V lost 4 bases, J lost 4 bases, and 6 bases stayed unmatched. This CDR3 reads CASSSGQGGNQPQHF. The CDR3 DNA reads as TGTGCCAGCAGCTCCGGACAGGGTGGTAATCAGCCCCAGCATTTT. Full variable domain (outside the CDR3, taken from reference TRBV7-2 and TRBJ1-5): GAGVSQSPSNKVTEKGKDVELRCDPISGHTALYWYRQSLGQGLEFLIYFQGNSAPDKSGLPSDRFSAERTGGSVSTLTIQRTQQEDSAVYLCASSSGQGGNQPQHFGDGTRLSIL.

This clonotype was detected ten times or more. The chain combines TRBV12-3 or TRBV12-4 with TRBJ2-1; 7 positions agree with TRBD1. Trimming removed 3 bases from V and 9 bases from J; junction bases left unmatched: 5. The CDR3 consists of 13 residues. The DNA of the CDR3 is TGTGCCAGCAGTTTGAGGGGGCTGGGTGAGCAGTTCTTC. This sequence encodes CASSLRGLGEQFF.

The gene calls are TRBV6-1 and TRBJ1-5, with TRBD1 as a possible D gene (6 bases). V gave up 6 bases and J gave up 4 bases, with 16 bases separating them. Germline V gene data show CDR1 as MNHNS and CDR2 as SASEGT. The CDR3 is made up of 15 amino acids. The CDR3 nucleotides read TGTGCCAGCAGCGAAAGCGGACAGCTTAATCAGCCCCAGCATTTT. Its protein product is CASSESGQLNQPQHF.

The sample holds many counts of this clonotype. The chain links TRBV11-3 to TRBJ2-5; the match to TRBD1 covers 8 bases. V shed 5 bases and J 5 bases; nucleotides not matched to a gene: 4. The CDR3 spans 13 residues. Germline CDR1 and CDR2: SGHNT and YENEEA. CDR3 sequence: CASSPDRGETQYF. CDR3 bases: TGTGCCAGCAGCCCCGACAGGGGTGAGACCCAGTACTTC.

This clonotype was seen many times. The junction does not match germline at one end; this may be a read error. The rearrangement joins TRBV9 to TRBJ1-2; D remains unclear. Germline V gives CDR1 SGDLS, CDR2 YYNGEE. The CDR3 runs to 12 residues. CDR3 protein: CASSVLGRDCAF. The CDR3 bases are TGTGCCAGCAGCGTCTTGGGAAGGGATTGTGCCTTC.

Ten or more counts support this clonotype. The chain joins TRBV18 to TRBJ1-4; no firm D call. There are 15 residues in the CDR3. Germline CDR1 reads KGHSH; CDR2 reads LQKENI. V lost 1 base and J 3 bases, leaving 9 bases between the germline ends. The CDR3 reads CASSPRSGANEKLFF. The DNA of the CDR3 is TGTGCCAGCTCACCACGCTCTGGGGCTAATGAAAAACTGTTTTTT.

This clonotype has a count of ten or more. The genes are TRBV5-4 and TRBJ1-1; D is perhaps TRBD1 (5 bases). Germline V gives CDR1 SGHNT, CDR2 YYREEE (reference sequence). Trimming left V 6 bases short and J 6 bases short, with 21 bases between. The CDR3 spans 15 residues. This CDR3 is CASTVLDVRAAEAFF. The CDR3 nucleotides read TGTGCCAGCACCGTGTTGGACGTCAGGGCGGCTGAAGCTTTCTTT.

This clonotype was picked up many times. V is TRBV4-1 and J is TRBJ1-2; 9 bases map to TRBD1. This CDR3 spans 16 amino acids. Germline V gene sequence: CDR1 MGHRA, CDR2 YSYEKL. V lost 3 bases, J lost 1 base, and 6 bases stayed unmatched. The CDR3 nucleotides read TGCGCCAGCAGCCATACCGGGACAGGGCGTAACTATGGCTACACCTTC. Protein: CASSHTGTGRNYGYTF.

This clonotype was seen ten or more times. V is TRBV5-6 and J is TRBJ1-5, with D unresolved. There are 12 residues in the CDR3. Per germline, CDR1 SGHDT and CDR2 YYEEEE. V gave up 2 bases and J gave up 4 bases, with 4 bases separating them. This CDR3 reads CASSFRNQPQHF. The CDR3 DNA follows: TGTGCCAGCAGCTTCCGTAATCAGCCCCAGCATTTT.

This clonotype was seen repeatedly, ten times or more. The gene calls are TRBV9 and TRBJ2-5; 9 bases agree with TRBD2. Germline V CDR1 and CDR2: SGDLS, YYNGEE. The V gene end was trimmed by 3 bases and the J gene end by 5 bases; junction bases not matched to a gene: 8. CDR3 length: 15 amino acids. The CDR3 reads CASSAGLAGDETQYF. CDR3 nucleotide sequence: TGTGCCAGCAGCGCGGGTTTAGCGGGGGATGAGACCCAGTACTTC.

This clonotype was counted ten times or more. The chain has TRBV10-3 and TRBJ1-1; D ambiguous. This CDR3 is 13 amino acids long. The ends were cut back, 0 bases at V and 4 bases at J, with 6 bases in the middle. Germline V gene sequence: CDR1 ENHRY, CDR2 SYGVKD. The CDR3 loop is CAISESLGTEAFF. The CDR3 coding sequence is TGTGCCATCAGTGAGTCTTTGGGCACTGAAGCTTTCTTT.